Sequencing of this TCR beta chain was carried out in a study of Graves' ophthalmopathy and Graves' hyperthyroidism. Study overall: The blood sample was drawn at first diagnosis and before any treatment.

For repertoire sequencing, the TCR beta CDR3 regions were amplified from RNA transcripts. First-round RT-PCR relied on HTBI primers, and a second-round multiplex PCR came next. TCRdb used MiXCR to reprocess the multiplex PCR reads, holding one entry per CDR3 protein. The table records approximately 210,000 distinct CDR3 sequences, approximately 29% of them present only once. The CDR3 is made up of 13 amino acids. CDR1 and CDR2 from the germline V gene are SNHLY and FYNNEI. V was clipped by 6 bases and J by 6 bases; unmatched bases: 3. This clonotype appeared many times. The genes are TRBV2 and TRBJ1-2; TRBD1 matches 11 bases. The source material was peripheral blood. This sequence was found in a man in his fifties with Graves' ophthalmopathy. The CDR3: CASRRDRGNGYTF. CDR3 nucleotide sequence: TGTGCCAGCAGACGGGACAGGGGGAATGGCTACACCTTC.